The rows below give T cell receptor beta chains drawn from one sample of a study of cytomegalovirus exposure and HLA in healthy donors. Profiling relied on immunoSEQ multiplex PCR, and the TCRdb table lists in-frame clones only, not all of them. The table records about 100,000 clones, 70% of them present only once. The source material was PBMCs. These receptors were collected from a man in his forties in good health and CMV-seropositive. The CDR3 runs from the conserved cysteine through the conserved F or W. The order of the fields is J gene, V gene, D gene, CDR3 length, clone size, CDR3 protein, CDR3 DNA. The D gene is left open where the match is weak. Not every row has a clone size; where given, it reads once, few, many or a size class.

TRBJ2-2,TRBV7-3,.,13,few,CASSRGVPGELFF,TGTGCCAGCAGCCGGGGTGTGCCCGGGGAGCTGTTTTTT
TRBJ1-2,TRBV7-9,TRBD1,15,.,CASSVGQGGDNGYTF,TGTGCCAGCAGCGTGGGACAGGGAGGAGACAATGGCTACACCTTC
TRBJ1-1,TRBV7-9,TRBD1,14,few,CASSLAGTAPHFSF,TGTGCCAGCAGCTTAGCTGGGACAGCCCCGCATTTTAGCTTT
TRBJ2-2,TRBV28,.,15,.,CASSFRRGNTGELFF,TGTGCCAGCAGTTTTCGGCGGGGCAACACCGGGGAGCTGTTTTTT
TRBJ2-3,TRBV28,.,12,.,CATTRVTDTQYF,TGTGCCACGACTAGGGTAACGGATACGCAGTATTTT
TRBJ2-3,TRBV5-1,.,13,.,CASSEAATDTQYF,TGCGCCAGCAGCGAGGCCGCCACAGATACGCAGTATTTT
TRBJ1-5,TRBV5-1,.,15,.,CASSLTGSSNQPQHF,TGCGCCAGCAGCTTGACAGGGTCGAGCAATCAGCCCCAGCATTTT
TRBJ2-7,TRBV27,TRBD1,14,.,CASSFSGQAYEQYF,TGTGCCAGCAGTTTTTCAGGACAGGCCTACGAGCAGTACTTC
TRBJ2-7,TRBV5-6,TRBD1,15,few,CASSLRDRDWDEQYF,TGTGCCAGCAGCTTGAGGGACAGGGACTGGGACGAGCAGTACTTC
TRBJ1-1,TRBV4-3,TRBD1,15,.,CASSQDWQGGTEAFF,TGCGCCAGCAGCCAAGATTGGCAGGGGGGCACTGAAGCTTTCTTT
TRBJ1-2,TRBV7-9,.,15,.,CASSFLGGGDYGYTF,TGTGCCAGCAGCTTCCTCGGGGGGGGAGACTATGGCTACACCTTC
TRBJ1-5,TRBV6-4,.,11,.,CASRGARPQHF,TGTGCCAGCAGGGGGGCTCGGCCCCAGCATTTT
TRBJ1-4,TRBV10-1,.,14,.,CASGTGRGNEKLFF,TGCGCCAGCGGTACCGGACGGGGTAATGAAAAACTGTTTTTT
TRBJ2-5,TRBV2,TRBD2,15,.,CASSEAPAGEETQYF,TGTGCCAGCAGTGAAGCGCCGGCGGGAGAAGAGACCCAGTACTTC
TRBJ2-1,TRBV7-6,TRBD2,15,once,CASSPGLAETNEQFF,TGTGCCAGCAGCCCGGGACTAGCGGAGACCAATGAGCAGTTCTTC
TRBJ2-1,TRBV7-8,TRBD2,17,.,CASSLALSGRPGNEQFF,TGTGCCAGCAGCTTAGCGCTCTCCGGGAGGCCGGGGAATGAGCAGTTCTTC
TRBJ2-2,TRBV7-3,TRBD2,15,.,CASRRTSANTGELFF,TGTGCCAGCAGACGGACTAGCGCGAACACCGGGGAGCTGTTTTTT
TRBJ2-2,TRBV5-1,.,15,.,CASSLERTNTGELFF,TGCGCCAGCAGCTTGGAGCGGACGAACACCGGGGAGCTGTTTTTT
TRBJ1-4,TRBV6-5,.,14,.,CASSLRVANEKLFF,TGCGCCAGCAGCCTCAGGGTTGCTAATGAAAAACTGTTTTTT
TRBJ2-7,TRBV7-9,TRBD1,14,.,CASSPGTDLYEQYF,TGTGCCAGCAGCCCCGGGACAGATCTCTACGAGCAGTACTTC